Here is one T cell receptor beta chain with its context. Measured with immunoSEQ multiplex PCR; TCRdb has only the in-frame clones, and not every one. The top ten hold 25% to 30% of the sample, which has 15,000 or so clones, over 60% seen once. The CDR3 has 16 amino acids. The germline V and J ends were trimmed by 3 bases and 2 bases, with 14 bases remaining between them. Germline V gene data show CDR1 as SGHVS and CDR2 as FQNEAQ. The data originate from a study of T cells after somatic rescue of genetic block. The sequence was obtained from a man aged 18 to 30. The chain has TRBV7-8 and TRBJ2-1; D is possibly TRBD1 (7 bases). The material sequenced was peripheral blood mononuclear cells (PBMCs). CDR3 region: CASSFNDREAYNEQFF. The CDR3, as DNA: TGTGCCAGCAGCTTTAACGACAGGGAGGCCTACAATGAGCAGTTCTTC.